These T cell receptor beta chains were read from a single sample in a study of shared clonotypes between healthy human individuals. The assay was immunoSEQ multiplex PCR, and TCRdb's table has in-frame clones only and misses some. The repertoire holds about a million clones, with 60% to 85% as singletons. The sample comprised memory CD4+ T cells sorted from blood. All receptors come from a young man in good health. Each CDR3 is given with its conserved first and last residue. The order of the fields is J gene, D gene, clone size, V gene, CDR3 protein, CDR3 DNA. A D gene is named only where the DNA matches it firmly. Size is stated for part of the rows, as once, few or many counts, or as a class when the clone is expanded.

>TRBJ2-5|TRBD2|-|TRBV5-1
CASSLLGGLTETQYF
TGCGCCAGCAGCTTGTTGGGGGGGTTGACAGAGACCCAGTACTTC
>TRBJ2-7|TRBD2|-|TRBV29-1
CSVAAGGIYEQYF
TGCAGCGTTGCGGCGGGAGGGATCTACGAGCAGTACTTC
>TRBJ2-3|-|-|TRBV10-2
CASSDTRGMDTQYF
TGCGCCAGCAGTGACACTAGGGGTATGGATACGCAGTATTTT
>TRBJ1-2|-|-|TRBV30
CAYQIRDGGYTF
TGTGCCTACCAAATACGGGATGGAGGCTACACCTTC
>TRBJ1-2|TRBD1|-|TRBV11-2
CASSPTGQNYGYTF
TGTGCCAGCAGCCCGACGGGACAGAACTATGGCTACACCTTC
>TRBJ2-3|-|once|TRBV6-1
CASSEGILSTDTQYF
TGTGCCAGCAGTGAAGGGATCCTAAGCACAGATACGCAGTATTTT
>TRBJ2-4|-|-|TRBV6-1
CASRRDSSAKNIQYF
TGTGCCAGCAGAAGAGACAGTTCAGCCAAAAACATTCAGTACTTC
>TRBJ1-2|-|-|TRBV18
CASSPGQKSRDGYTF
TGTGCCAGCTCACCCGGACAGAAAAGCAGAGATGGCTACACCTTC
>TRBJ1-5|-|-|TRBV5-1
CASSPDGGSQPQHF
TGCGCCAGCAGCCCCGACGGGGGGAGTCAGCCCCAGCATTTT
>TRBJ1-4|-|-|TRBV5-4
CASSLAGQIATNEKLFF
TGTGCCAGCAGCTTGGCCGGGCAGATTGCAACTAATGAAAAACTGTTTTTT
>TRBJ2-7|-|-|TRBV11-2
CASSALGLYSYEQYF
TGTGCCAGCAGCGCCTTGGGACTTTACTCCTACGAGCAGTACTTC
>TRBJ1-3|TRBD1|-|TRBV29-1
CSVGTGSTGNTIYF
TGCAGCGTTGGGACAGGATCTACTGGAAACACCATATATTTT
>TRBJ2-7|TRBD2|-|TRBV5-4
CASSLGDGTRSEQYF
TGTGCCAGCAGCTTGGGTGACGGGACTAGGTCGGAGCAGTACTTC
>TRBJ1-2|-|many|TRBV6-5
CASSYSLKGSYGYTF
TGTGCCAGCAGTTACTCCTTGAAGGGTAGCTATGGCTACACCTTC
>TRBJ2-5|-|-|TRBV10-3
CAISVAVQETQYF
TGTGCCATCAGTGTTGCGGTCCAAGAGACCCAGTACTTC
>TRBJ1-5|TRBD1|few|TRBV15
CATSLGQGQPQHF
TGTGCCACCAGCTTGGGACAGGGGCAGCCCCAGCATTTT
>TRBJ2-7|TRBD1|-|TRBV5-1
CASSPGQGRRVYEQYF
TGCGCCAGCTCCCCGGGACAGGGGCGCAGGGTCTACGAGCAGTACTTC
>TRBJ2-3|-|few|TRBV5-1
CASSFVGGDTQYF
TGCGCCAGCAGCTTTGTGGGGGGAGATACGCAGTATTTT
>TRBJ1-5|-|few|TRBV21-1
CASSKYGRALGQPQHF
TGTGCCAGCAGCAAATATGGTAGGGCTTTAGGTCAGCCCCAGCATTTT
>TRBJ1-4|-|-|TRBV11-1
CASTGKGTDNEKLFF
TGTGCCAGCACAGGTAAGGGCACAGATAATGAAAAACTGTTTTTT
>TRBJ1-4|-|-|TRBV4-1
CASSQDQELGEKLFF
TGCGCCAGCAGCCAAGATCAGGAGTTAGGTGAAAAACTGTTTTTT
>TRBJ2-7|TRBD2|-|TRBV5-4
CASSPGLAGPLTSQYF
TGTGCCAGCAGCCCGGGACTAGCGGGGCCTCTTACGTCGCAGTACTTC
>TRBJ2-5|-|once|TRBV14
CASSQEGETQYF
TGTGCCAGCAGCCAAGAAGGAGAGACCCAGTACTTC
>TRBJ2-7|-|-|TRBV6-1
CAIALGVHEQYF
TGTGCCATCGCCTTAGGGGTCCACGAGCAGTACTTC
>TRBJ1-5|TRBD1|-|TRBV28
CASRATGGGQPQHF
TGTGCCAGCAGAGCTACAGGGGGTGGTCAGCCCCAGCATTTT
>TRBJ2-7|-|-|TRBV30
CAWSVWGYEQYF
TGTGCCTGGAGTGTTTGGGGGTACGAGCAGTACTTC
>TRBJ1-2|-|-|TRBV5-1
CASSWSPGTGYGYTF
TGCGCCAGCAGCTGGTCCCCCGGGACGGGCTATGGCTACACCTTC
>TRBJ2-7|-|-|TRBV30
CAWSVPLLAEQYF
TGTGCCTGGAGTGTACCCCTCTTGGCAGAGCAGTACTTC
>TRBJ2-7|TRBD1|-|TRBV6-1
CASPRDRGLREQYF
TGTGCCAGCCCCCGGGACAGGGGCTTGAGGGAGCAGTACTTC
>TRBJ2-7|TRBD1|-|TRBV19
CASSISGQTFYEQYF
TGTGCCAGTAGTATATCGGGACAGACCTTCTACGAGCAGTACTTC
>TRBJ2-7|TRBD2|-|TRBV11-2
CASSKGLAGPYEQYF
TGTGCCAGCAGTAAGGGACTAGCGGGGCCCTACGAGCAGTACTTC
>TRBJ2-5|-|-|TRBV29-1
CSVKGVQETQYF
TGCAGCGTCAAGGGGGTACAAGAGACCCAGTACTTC
>TRBJ1-1|TRBD1|few|TRBV20-1
CSARSTGEAFF
TGCAGTGCTAGATCGACAGGGGAAGCTTTCTTT
>TRBJ2-7|-|-|TRBV6-6
CASSTGGRGYEQYF
TGTGCCAGCAGTACCGGGGGAAGAGGATACGAGCAGTACTTC
>TRBJ1-3|-|once|TRBV7-2
CASSTMGRVSASGNTIYF
TGTGCCAGCAGCACCATGGGGCGGGTTTCGGCAAGTGGAAACACCATATATTTT
>TRBJ1-1|-|-|TRBV6-1
CASSEALRWVEAFF
TGTGCCAGCAGTGAAGCCCTCAGGTGGGTTGAAGCTTTCTTT
>TRBJ1-1|-|-|TRBV9
CASTRTALNTEAFF
TGTGCCAGCACCAGGACAGCATTGAACACTGAAGCTTTCTTT
>TRBJ1-5|-|-|TRBV6-6
CASSSLEPQHF
TGTGCCAGCAGTTCTCTAGAGCCCCAGCATTTT